The source of this T cell receptor beta chain is a study of blood T cell repertoires in COVID-19. This table comes from immunoSEQ multiplex PCR, and its TCRdb copy is limited to in-frame clones, with some not included. The sample lists around 23,000 clones; 80% to 90% were seen once. This CDR3 has 13 residues. The V gene's germline CDR1 is SGHKS and CDR2 YYEKEE (reference sequence). V was shortened by 1 base and J by 4 bases, with 6 bases between the two germline ends. The chain is built from TRBV5-5 and TRBJ1-5; D is unresolved. The TCR sequence derives from a human donor in a cohort sampled during active COVID-19. Sequenced sample: peripheral blood. As DNA, the CDR3 is TGTGCCAGCAGCTTGCCCGGTAATCAGCCCCAGCATTTT. This gives the protein CASSLPGNQPQHF.